This T cell receptor (beta chain) was profiled in a study of a mutant IDH1 vaccine in newly diagnosed glioma. The wider study: Vaccination of patients was performed eight times, in weeks 1, 3, 5, 7, 11, 15, 19 and 23. It was radiotherapy, temozolomide, or both that patients received previously, with most receiving both. Of treated patients, 62.5% were men and 37.5% women, averaging about 40 years.

For this clone: Antigen: not known.

Time point of the sample: week 11, during vaccination. The investigators gave 300 ug of mutant IDH1 20-mer peptide in each vaccine dose, together with topical imiquimod. The V and J ends lost 2 bases and 6 bases respectively, with 7 bases between them. The CDR3 runs 12 residues. The germline gives CDR1 LGHNT, CDR2 FRNRAP. Only in-frame clones appear in the TCRdb table, and some are missing; sequencing was by immunoSEQ multiplex PCR. This sample carries under 40,000 clones, around 80% of them seen once, and the ten largest clones take about 24%. This clonotype was sampled from a man between 25 and 39 years old with glioma. The material sequenced was PBMCs, taken from a glioma patient whose treatment included an IDH1 peptide vaccine. The chain employs TRBV12-5 and TRBJ1-2; unclear D gene. CDR3: CASGLYQDGYTF. The CDR3, as DNA: TGTGCTAGTGGTTTGTATCAAGATGGCTACACCTTC.